This TCR beta chain was found in a study of blood T cell repertoires in COVID-19. Study-wide background: Acute-phase and convalescent COVID-19 samples originated in the United States, Italy and Spain. PBMCs, B-cell-depleted T cells, or T cells were the source of the cDNA or gDNA that made up the material.

The table came from immunoSEQ multiplex PCR; TCRdb's copy has only in-frame clones and leaves some out. Among over 200,000 clones, 75% to 95% were seen once, and the ten largest hold approximately 2.6%. Sequencing input: peripheral blood. The source of this sequence is a young adult with COVID-19, enrolled during active disease.

The CDR3 region has the DNA TGTGCCAGCAGCCAAGATGGGGCCAGTCAGTTTAGTCAGCCCCAGCATTTT. Translation gives CASSQDGASQFSQPQHF. The chain recombines TRBV4-2 with TRBJ1-5; D possibly corresponds to TRBD1 (5 bases). The CDR3 is 17 residues long. Germline lookup yields CDR1 LGHNA and CDR2 YNFKEQ. V lost 0 bases, J lost 6 bases, and 18 bases lay in between.